This TCR beta chain derives from a study of T cell responses to AZD1222 COVID-19 vaccine. The protocol was immunoSEQ multiplex PCR, while the TCRdb copy is restricted to in-frame clones and leaves out a portion. The profile covers over 120,000 clones, with 70% to 90% appearing a single time and over 4.5% taken by the ten largest. The study's findings and limits: Spike-specific TCRs gained breadth and depth after people received two AZD1222 doses. A reported finding is that nearly half of spike-specific TCRs target unmutated variant regions.

Germline-derived CDR1 and CDR2 are SGHVS and FQNEAQ. V trimming: 0 bases; J trimming: 5 bases; junction bases outside the gene matches: 7. The CDR3 spans 16 residues. Remarks on this clone: Its antigen is currently unknown.

The V gene is TRBV7-8, the J gene TRBJ2-1; 7 positions agree with TRBD2. The TCR originated in an adult who received the AZD1222 COVID-19 vaccine. The sequenced sample was peripheral blood, obtained 28 days after the second AZD1222 dose. The CDR3, as DNA: TGTGCCAGCAGCTTAGCCGGGCAGGGAGGGGACAATGAGCAGTTCTTC. Residues: CASSLAGQGGDNEQFF.